This T cell receptor (beta chain) was captured by sequencing in a study of patients and donors after allogeneic stem cell transplantation. TCRdb re-derived calls from the RT-PCR reads in MiXCR, one entry per CDR3 protein. The sample holds 150,000 or so distinct CDR3 sequences, approximately 24% seen once. This clonotype was seen more than once but under ten times. Specimen: blood, either unsorted or a sorted T cell fraction (not recorded which). The clonotype originates from a human donor who was either an allogeneic HSCT recipient or a stem cell or donor lymphocyte infusion donor (not recorded which). It is not recorded whose cells these are; they may come from a transplant donor.

CDR3 amino acids: CASSLARVSSTEAFF. The CDR3 DNA follows: TGTGCCAGCAGCTTGGCCCGGGTCTCTAGCACTGAAGCTTTCTTT. The chain couples TRBV5-8 to TRBJ1-1; D gene unclear. Trimming took 0 bases from V and 4 from J, leaving 13 bases between them. The CDR3 totals 15 residues. The germline CDR1 and CDR2 sequences are SGHTS and YDEGEE.